This T cell receptor beta chain is drawn from a study of cytomegalovirus exposure and HLA in healthy donors. Germline V gene lookup returns CDR1 SGHTS and CDR2 YDEGEE. This CDR3 is built from 16 residues. The V and J ends lost 7 bases and 0 bases respectively, with 18 bases between them. PCR involved 60 Vbeta and 13 Jbeta primers. Repertoires were generated with immunoSEQ multiplex PCR, while TCRdb's copy carries only in-frame clones and drops some. The profile shows approximately 120,000 clones, approximately 80% of them singletons. Study results and limitations: Most of the TCR beta V segments (in an earlier analysis) were productive either about 87% or about 30% of the time. A later analysis found common viral pathogens apparently linked to several of the most significant clusters. Rare TCR sequences predominated, though certain public TCRs were found in many donors.

To note about this clone: Its antigen is not identified.

The chain uses TRBV5-8 and TRBJ2-3; tentative D call: TRBD1 (6 bases). Sequenced material: PBMCs. The sequence was obtained from a man in his forties in good health and CMV-seropositive. The CDR3 DNA is TGTGCCAGCCGAACCGGGACAACTACGAGCACAGATACGCAGTATTTT. Translation: CASRTGTTTSTDTQYF.